This TCR beta chain is drawn from a study of CD8 T cells in ankylosing spondylitis. The ends were cut back, 1 base at V and 1 base at J, with 23 bases in the middle. Per the germline V gene, CDR1 is DFQATT and CDR2 is SNEGSKA (reference sequence). CDR3 size: 19 residues. This clonotype was counted at least ten times. Each CDR3 protein is one row after TCRdb ran MiXCR on the 5' RACE reads. Of some 30,000 distinct CDR3 sequences in the sample, about 6.8% were seen once. This sequence originates from a male donor with ankylosing spondylitis or in good health (not recorded which). The chain combines TRBV20-1 with TRBJ2-1, with D perhaps given as TRBD1 or TRBD2 (6 bases each). The sample consisted of blood, either unsorted or a sorted T cell fraction (not recorded which). CDR3 in DNA: TGCAGTGCTAGAGGGGGGCTAGCGAAAGGGGGACAATCCTACAATGAGCAGTTCTTC. Protein: CSARGGLAKGGQSYNEQFF.